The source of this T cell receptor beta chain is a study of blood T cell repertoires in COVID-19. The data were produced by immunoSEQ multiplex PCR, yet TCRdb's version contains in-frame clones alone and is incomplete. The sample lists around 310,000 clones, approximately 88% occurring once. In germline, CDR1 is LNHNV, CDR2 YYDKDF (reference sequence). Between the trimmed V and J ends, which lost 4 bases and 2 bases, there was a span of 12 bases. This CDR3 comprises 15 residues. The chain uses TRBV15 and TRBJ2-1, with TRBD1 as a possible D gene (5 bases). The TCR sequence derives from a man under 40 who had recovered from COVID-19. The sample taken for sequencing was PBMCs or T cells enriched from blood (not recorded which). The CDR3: CATSKAQGTYNEQFF. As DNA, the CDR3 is TGTGCCACCAGCAAAGCGCAGGGAACCTACAATGAGCAGTTCTTC.